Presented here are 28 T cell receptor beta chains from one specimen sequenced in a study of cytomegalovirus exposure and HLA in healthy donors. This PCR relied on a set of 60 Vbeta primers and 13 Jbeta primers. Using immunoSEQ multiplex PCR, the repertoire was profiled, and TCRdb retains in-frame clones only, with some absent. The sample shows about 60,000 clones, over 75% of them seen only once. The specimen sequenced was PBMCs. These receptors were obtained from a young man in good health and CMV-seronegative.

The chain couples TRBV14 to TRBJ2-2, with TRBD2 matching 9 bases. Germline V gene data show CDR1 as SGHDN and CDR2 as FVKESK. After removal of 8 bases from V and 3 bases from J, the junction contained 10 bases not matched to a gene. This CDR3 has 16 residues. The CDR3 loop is CASSKTGTSYTGELFF. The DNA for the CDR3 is TGTGCCAGCTCGAAGACTGGGACTAGCTACACCGGGGAGCTGTTTTTT.

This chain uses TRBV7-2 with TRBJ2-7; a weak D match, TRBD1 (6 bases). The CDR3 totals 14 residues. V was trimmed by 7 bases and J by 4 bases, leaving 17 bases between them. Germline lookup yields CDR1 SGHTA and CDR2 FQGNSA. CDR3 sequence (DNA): TGTGCCAGCACCCTTGAGGGACACCGATACGAGCAGTACTTC. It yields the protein CASTLEGHRYEQYF.

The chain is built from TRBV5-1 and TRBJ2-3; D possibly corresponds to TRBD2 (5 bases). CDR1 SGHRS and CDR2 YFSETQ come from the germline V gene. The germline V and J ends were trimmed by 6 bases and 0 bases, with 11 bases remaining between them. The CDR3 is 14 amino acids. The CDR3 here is CASTTGSSTDTQYF. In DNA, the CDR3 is TGCGCCAGCACTACGGGGTCTAGCACAGATACGCAGTATTTT.

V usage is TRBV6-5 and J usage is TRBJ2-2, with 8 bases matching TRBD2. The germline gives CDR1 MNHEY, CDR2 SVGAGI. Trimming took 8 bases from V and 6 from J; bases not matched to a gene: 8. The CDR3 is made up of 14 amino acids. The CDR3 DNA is TGTGCCAGCCATCGGACTAGCCGCGCCGGGGAGCTGTTTTTT. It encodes CASHRTSRAGELFF.

The CDR3 is CASSTKEGLGEQYF. The DNA for the CDR3 is TGTGCCAGCAGCACCAAGGAGGGTCTCGGCGAGCAGTACTTC. V gene TRBV11-2 combines with J gene TRBJ2-7, with D perhaps matching TRBD2 (6 bases). In germline, CDR1 is SGHAT, CDR2 FQNNGV. The CDR3 length is 14 residues. Trimming cost V 5 bases and J 6 bases, with 17 bases left between them.

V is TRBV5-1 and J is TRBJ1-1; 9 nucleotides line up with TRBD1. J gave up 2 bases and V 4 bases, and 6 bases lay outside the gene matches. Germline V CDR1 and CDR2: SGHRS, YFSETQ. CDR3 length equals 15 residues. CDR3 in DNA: TGCGCCAGCAGCCCTACGACAGGGGGAAACACTGAAGCTTTCTTT. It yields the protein CASSPTTGGNTEAFF.

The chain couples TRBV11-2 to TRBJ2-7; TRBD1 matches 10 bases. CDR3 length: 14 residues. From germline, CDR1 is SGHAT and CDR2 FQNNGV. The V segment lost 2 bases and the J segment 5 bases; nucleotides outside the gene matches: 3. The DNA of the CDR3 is TGTGCCAGCAGCTTAAGACAGGGGGCGCACGAGCAGTACTTC. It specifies CASSLRQGAHEQYF.

This chain's CDR3 is CASSPGGMGLGETQYF. The CDR3, as DNA: TGTGCCAGCAGTCCGGGGGGTATGGGGTTAGGAGAGACCCAGTACTTC. This sequence joins TRBV2 and TRBJ2-5, with 7 bases lining up with TRBD2. V lost 5 bases and J lost 4; bases outside the gene matches: 13. Germline V gene lookup returns CDR1 SNHLY and CDR2 FYNNEI. The CDR3 is 16 residues long.

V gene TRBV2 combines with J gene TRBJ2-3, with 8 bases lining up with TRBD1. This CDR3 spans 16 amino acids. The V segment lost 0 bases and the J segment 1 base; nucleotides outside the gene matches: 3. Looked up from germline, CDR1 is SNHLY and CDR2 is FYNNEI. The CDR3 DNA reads TGTGCCAGCAGTGAAGCTTGGACAGGGCGCACAGATACGCAGTATTTT. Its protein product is CASSEAWTGRTDTQYF.

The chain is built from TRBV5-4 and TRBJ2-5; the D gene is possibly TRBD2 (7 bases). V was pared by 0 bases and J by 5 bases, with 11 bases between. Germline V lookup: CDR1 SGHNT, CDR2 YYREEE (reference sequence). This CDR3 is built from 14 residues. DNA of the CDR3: TGTGCCAGCAGCTTGGAGGGGGGAGGGGAGACCCAGTACTTC. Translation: CASSLEGGGETQYF. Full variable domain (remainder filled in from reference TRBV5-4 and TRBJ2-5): ETGVTQSPTHLIKTRGQQVTLRCSSQSGHNTVSWYQQALGQGPQFIFQYYREEENGRGNFPPRFSGLQFPNYSSELNVNALELDDSALYLCASSLEGGGETQYFGPGTRLLVL.

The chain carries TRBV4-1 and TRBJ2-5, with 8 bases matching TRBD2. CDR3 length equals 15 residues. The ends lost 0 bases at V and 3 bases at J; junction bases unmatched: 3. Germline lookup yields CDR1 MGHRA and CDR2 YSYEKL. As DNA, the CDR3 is TGCGCCAGCAGCCAAGAAGGGACTAGAAAAGAGACCCAGTACTTC. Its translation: CASSQEGTRKETQYF.

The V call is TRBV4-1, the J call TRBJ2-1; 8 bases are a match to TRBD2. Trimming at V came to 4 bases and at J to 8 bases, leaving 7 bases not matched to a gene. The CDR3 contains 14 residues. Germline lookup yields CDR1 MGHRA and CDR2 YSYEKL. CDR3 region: CASSPGGGHYEQFF. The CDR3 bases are TGCGCCAGCAGCCCCGGGGGGGGGCATTATGAGCAGTTCTTC.

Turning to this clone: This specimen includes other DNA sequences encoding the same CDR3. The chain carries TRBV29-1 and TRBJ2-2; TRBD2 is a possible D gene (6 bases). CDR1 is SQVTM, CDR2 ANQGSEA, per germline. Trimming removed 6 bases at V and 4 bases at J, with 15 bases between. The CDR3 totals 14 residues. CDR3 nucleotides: TGCAGCGTCGATGCTGGGCGGGGCACCGGGGAGCTGTTTTTT. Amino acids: CSVDAGRGTGELFF.

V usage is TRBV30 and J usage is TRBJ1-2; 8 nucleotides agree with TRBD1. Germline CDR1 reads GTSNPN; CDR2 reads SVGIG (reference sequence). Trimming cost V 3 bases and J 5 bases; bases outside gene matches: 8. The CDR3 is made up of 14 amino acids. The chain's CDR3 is CAWSPDRENYGYTF. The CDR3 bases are TGTGCCTGGAGCCCGGACAGGGAGAATTATGGCTACACCTTC.

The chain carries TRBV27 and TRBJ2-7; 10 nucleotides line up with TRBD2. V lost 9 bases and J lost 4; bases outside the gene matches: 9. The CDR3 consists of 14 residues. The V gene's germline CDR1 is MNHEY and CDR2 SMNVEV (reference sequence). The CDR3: CASKLAGGIYEQYF. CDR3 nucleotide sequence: TGTGCCAGTAAGTTAGCGGGGGGCATATACGAGCAGTACTTC.

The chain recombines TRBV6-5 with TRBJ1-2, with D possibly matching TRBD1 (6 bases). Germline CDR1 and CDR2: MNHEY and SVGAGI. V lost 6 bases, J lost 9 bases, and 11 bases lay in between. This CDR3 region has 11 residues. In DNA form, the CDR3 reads TGTGCCAGCAGGATACAGGGAAGCTACACCTTC. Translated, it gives CASRIQGSYTF.

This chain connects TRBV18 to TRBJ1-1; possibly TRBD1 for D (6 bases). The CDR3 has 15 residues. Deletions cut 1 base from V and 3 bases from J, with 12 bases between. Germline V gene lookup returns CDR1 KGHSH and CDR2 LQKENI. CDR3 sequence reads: CASSPLSPGDTEAFF. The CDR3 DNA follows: TGTGCCAGCTCACCACTGTCGCCAGGGGACACTGAAGCTTTCTTT.

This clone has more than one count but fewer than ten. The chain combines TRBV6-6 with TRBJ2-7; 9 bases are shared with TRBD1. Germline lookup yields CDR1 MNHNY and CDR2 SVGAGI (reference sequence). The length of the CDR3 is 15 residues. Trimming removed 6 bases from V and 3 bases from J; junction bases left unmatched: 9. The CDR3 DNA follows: TGTGCCAGCAGACACACGGGACAGGGAGGCTACGAGCAGTACTTC. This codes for CASRHTGQGGYEQYF.

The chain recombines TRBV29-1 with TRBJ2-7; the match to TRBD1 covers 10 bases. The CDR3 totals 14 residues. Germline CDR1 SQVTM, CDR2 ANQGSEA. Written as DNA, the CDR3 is TGCAGTACTGAGGACAGGGGGAACTCCTACGAGCAGTACTTC. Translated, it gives CSTEDRGNSYEQYF.

The DNA for the CDR3 is TGCAGCGTTACTCGCACGGACACTGAAGCTTTCTTT. This sequence encodes CSVTRTDTEAFF. The chain links TRBV29-1 to TRBJ1-1; D gene unclear. The CDR3 totals 12 residues. CDR1 is SQVTM, CDR2 ANQGSEA, per germline. Trimming removed 5 bases from V and 3 bases from J, with 10 bases in between. Combining the CDR3 with reference TRBV29-1 and TRBJ1-1 gives the whole variable domain SAVISQKPSRDICQRGTSLTIQCQVDSQVTMMFWYRQQPGQSLTLIATANQGSEATYESGFVIDKFPISRPNLTFSTLTVSNMSPEDSSIYLCSVTRTDTEAFFGQGTRLTVV.

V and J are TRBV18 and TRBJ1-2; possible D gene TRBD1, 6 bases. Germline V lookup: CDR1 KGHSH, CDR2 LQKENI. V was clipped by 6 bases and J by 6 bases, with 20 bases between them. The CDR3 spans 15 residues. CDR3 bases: TGTGCCAGCTCCCTCCTAGGGGGTCCCGGGGATGGCTACACCTTC. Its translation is CASSLLGGPGDGYTF.

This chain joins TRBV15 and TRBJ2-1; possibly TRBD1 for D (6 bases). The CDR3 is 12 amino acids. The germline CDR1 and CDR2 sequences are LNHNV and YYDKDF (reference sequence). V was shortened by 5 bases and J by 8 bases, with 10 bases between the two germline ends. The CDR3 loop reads CATSRRGYEQFF. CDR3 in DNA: TGTGCCACCAGCCGTAGGGGGTATGAGCAGTTCTTC.

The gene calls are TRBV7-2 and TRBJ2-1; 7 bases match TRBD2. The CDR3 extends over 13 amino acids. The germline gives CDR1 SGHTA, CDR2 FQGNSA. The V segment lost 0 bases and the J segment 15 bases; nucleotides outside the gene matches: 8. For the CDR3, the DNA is TGTGCCAGCAGCTTAGCGGGGCGGGGGATATCGTTCTTC. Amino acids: CASSLAGRGISFF.

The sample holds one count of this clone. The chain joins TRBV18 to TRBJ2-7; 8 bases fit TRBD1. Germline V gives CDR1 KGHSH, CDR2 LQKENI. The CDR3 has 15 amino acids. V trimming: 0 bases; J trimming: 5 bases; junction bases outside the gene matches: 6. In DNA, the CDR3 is TGTGCCAGCTCACCACCCCTGGCAGGGGGCAACGAGCAGTACTTC. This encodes CASSPPLAGGNEQYF. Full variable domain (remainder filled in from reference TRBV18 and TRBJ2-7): NAGVMQNPRHLVRRRGQEARLRCSPMKGHSHVYWYRQLPEEGLKFMVYLQKENIIDESGMPKERFSAEFPKEGPSILRIQQVVRGDSAAYFCASSPPLAGGNEQYFGPGTRLTVT.

CDR3 sequence reads: CASSAPRGGPDVGNIQYF. The DNA for the CDR3 is TGCGCCAGCAGCGCCCCCCGGGGGGGCCCGGACGTAGGCAACATTCAGTACTTC. This chain uses TRBV5-1 with TRBJ2-4, with 8 bases that match TRBD2. CDR3 size: 18 residues. V was pared by 4 bases and J by 7 bases, with 19 bases of the junction left unmatched. Germline CDR1 and CDR2: SGHRS and YFSETQ.

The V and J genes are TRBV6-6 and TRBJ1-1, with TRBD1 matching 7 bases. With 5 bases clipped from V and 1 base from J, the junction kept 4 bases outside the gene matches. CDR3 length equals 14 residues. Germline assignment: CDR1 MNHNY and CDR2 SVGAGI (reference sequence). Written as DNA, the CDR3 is TGTGCCAGCAGTCGAGACAGGGCGAACACTGAAGCTTTCTTT. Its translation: CASSRDRANTEAFF.

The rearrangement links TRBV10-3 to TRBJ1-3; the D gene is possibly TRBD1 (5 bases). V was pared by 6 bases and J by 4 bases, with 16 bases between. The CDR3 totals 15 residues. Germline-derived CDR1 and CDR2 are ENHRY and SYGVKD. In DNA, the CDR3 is TGTGCCATCAGGGAAACGACAGCTGGAGGAAACACCATATATTTT. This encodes CAIRETTAGGNTIYF.

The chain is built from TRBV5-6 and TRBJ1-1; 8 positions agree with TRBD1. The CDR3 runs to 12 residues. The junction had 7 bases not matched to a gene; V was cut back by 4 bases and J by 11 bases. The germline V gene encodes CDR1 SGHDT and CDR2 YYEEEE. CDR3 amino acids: CASSEAGGPAFF. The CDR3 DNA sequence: TGTGCCAGCAGCGAAGCAGGGGGCCCGGCTTTCTTT.